Below, one T cell receptor beta chain is given with its context. CDR1 and CDR2 from the germline V gene are MNHEY and SVGEGT. The V and J ends lost 5 bases and 9 bases, in that order; junction bases with no gene match: 2. The CDR3 runs 13 residues. The data stem from a study of CD8 T cells in ankylosing spondylitis. A single record per CDR3 protein comes from TCRdb applying MiXCR to the 5' RACE reads. The sample shows approximately 150,000 distinct CDR3 sequences, roughly 10% of them seen only once. The receptor comes from a female donor with ankylosing spondylitis or in good health (not recorded which). Sample: blood, either unsorted or a sorted T cell fraction (not recorded which). V is TRBV6-2 or TRBV6-3 and J is TRBJ2-1; 12 bases fit TRBD2. In nucleotides, the CDR3 is TGTGCCAGCAGTACGGGACTAGCGGGTGAGCAGTTCTTC. Protein product: CASSTGLAGEQFF.